The entry that follows covers one TCR beta chain sequence. The antigen it binds to is not known. Base-call qualities are not available, and no considerably larger clone is one nucleotide away. Compared with germline, V lacks 10 bases and J lacks 5 bases; bases without a gene match: 5. The cysteine opens and the phenylalanine closes a CDR3 of 11 amino acids. The retained sequence is limited to the CDR3, 33 bases, with the frame set at the first base. Taken from the germline V gene, the CDR1 and CDR2 loops are MDHEN and SYDVKM. This entry comes from a study of cytomegalovirus exposure and HLA in healthy donors (dated by TCRdb to the late 2010s). Regarding the complete study: According to an earlier analysis of 550 to 750 of the donors, 150 million to 200 million T cells yielded 117 million unique TCR beta sequences and roughly 280 Gb of sequence data. Both class I and class II loci were covered by HLA typing, at four-digit resolution. A later analysis re-examined previously published TCR beta repertoires from 600 to 700 donors and added high-resolution HLA genotyping to investigate patterns of TCR occurrence. Every repertoire in the discovery cohort had been generated on one and the same sequencing platform. Roughly five DR-DQ haplotypes were handled as single units for association and clustering because linkage in the cohort was strong. An earlier analysis of approximately 630 of the donors applied high-throughput TCR beta sequencing to assess whether each TCR beta V gene segment acted as functional or pseudogenic. Donor age, sex, ethnicity and CMV serostatus were compiled together with the repertoire data. High-throughput TCR immunosequencing, statistical association of individual TCRs with disease status, and machine learning were combined to predict cytomegalovirus infection status. The later analysis used no new phenotypic data to find candidate immune exposures, relying instead on TCR beta sequences and their occurrence across donors. A later genetic analysis used genome-wide SNP genotypes for about 65% of the roughly 670 donors, treating that subset as a discovery cohort. Among the approximately 430 genotyped donors, roughly 80% belonged to the genetic ancestry cluster associated with self-reported Caucasian donors. An early release covering about 600 HLA-typed donors comprised about 300 gigabases of sequencing data and some 79 million unique TCR sequences. The number of donors typed differed by locus, with about 629-640 for A, B, C, DRB1 and DQB1, around 560 for DQA1, 600 to 610 for DPA1, and some 450 for DPB1. A separate validation cohort of roughly 130 different subjects was used in addition to the approximately 610-subject first cohort. The study profiled the T cell repertoires of hundreds of subjects by immunosequencing and related them to cytomegalovirus serostatus. Among 398 genotyped donors of the cohort, an average of approximately 240,000 unique TCR beta nucleotide sequences were sequenced per donor, around a sixth of them non-productive. The study aimed to test whether signatures of past pathogen exposure could be identified by cataloging public T cell receptors. Study-wide conclusions, independent of this receptor: The only immune exposure information available for the cohort was CMV serostatus. According to a later analysis, parvovirus B19, influenza, CMV and Epstein-Barr virus appeared linked to several top co-occurrence clusters. A few of the identified cytomegalovirus-associated TCR beta chains were confirmed in vitro to be specific for cytomegalovirus antigens. Compared with the approximately 720-donor mean, donors in an Asian-associated ancestry cluster had fewer N-insertions in productive TCRs, according to a later genetic analysis. A further reported finding was that TCR beta sequences accurately predicted the HLA-A and HLA-B alleles for most subjects in the first cohort. In an earlier analysis of approximately 600 of the donors, most TCR beta V segments were observed in productive rearrangements about 90% or about 30% of the time, broadly matching IMGT annotations. Assigning TCR associations to individual alleles was difficult when HLA alleles, especially DR and DQ, strongly co-occurred. Because HLA typing was unavailable for some donors at each locus, only the typed subset was used in association tests. Roughly uniform sequencing depth across donors was assumed in presence/absence analyses, although this assumption may not hold. The sequencing pipeline was judged likely to have produced a cluster of highly shared sequence variants as a technical artifact. In a later analysis, TCR association rates were found to vary across HLA loci, with the most associated TCRs seen for DRB1 alleles and the fewest for HLA-C alleles. Because counts were too low, more than 15 rarely observed V segments, including chromosome 9 orphons, were left out of the earlier analysis of several hundred of the donors. Linkage disequilibrium might explain the correlated functional status among segregating V segments, but an unknown experimental factor could not be ruled out. According to the authors, the approach could potentially be generalized to other disease states and immunological phenotypes. A later analysis found that most CMV-associated TCR beta chains appeared HLA-restricted, with HLA associations seemingly driven largely by CMV exposure. The classifier was reported to diagnose cytomegalovirus status with high specificity and sensitivity in both the original and validation cohorts. The study gave a list of 150 to 200 TCR beta chains associated with cytomegalovirus. Compared with equally common non-associated chains, HLA-associated TCR beta chains in a later analysis were more clonally expanded and had lower generation probabilities. A later analysis associated some 17,000 TCR beta sequences with specific HLA alleles at a false discovery rate of 0.05. The cohort was sequenced for TCR beta chains only, and without alpha or paired-chain data the features that could be detected were limited. In a later genetic analysis, a missense DCLRE1C variant was associated with V-gene and J-gene trimming of TCR beta chains, and the association was replicated in an independent cohort. The 87-base-pair reads could not distinguish some IMGT-functional V segments, including TRBV6-2 and TRBV6-3, so those segments were excluded. Across donors, most TCR sequences were observed very rarely, whereas some public TCRs were present in many individuals.

Library preparation was by the immunoSEQ multiplex PCR assay. For the multiplex PCR, a mixture combining 60 forward primers for TCR Vbeta segments and 13 reverse primers for TCR Jbeta segments was used. A multiplex PCR assay on genomic DNA amplified the CDR3 region of rearranged TCR beta genes. Amplified TCR beta libraries were sequenced as 87-base-pair reads on the Illumina HiSeq System. The study's own analysis went as follows. In a later analysis, about 80 million unique TCR beta chains were counted across the roughly 610 repertoires, and approximately 11 million of these chains were shared by at least two donors. A nearest-neighbor algorithm error-corrected the raw reads and collapsed the reads into unique sequences, merging closely related sequences to remove PCR and sequencing errors. V, D and J gene segments were assigned by aligning CDR3 sequences to IMGT reference sequences. For a sequence to be retained, at least a six-nucleotide match to both a V gene segment and a J gene segment was required. Rearrangements were called productive when the CDR3 lacked stop codons and stayed in frame with V and J; all others were non-productive. Following IMGT convention, CDR3 was defined as the stretch from the second conserved V-encoded cysteine to the conserved J-encoded phenylalanine. In an earlier analysis of some 550 of the donors, sequences lacking an unambiguous match to a single V gene segment were excluded. An earlier analysis of roughly 590 of the donors called V segments functional above 56.7% productive rearrangements and segregating when the between-donor standard deviation exceeded 5%. To diagnose cytomegalovirus status from the catalog of TCR beta chain sequences, a statistical classification framework was built. In a later analysis, TCR nucleotide sequences were compared against IMGT/GENE-DB human TR gene sequences so that V and J genes could be assigned. The TCRdist pipeline was used in a later analysis to assign CDR3 sequences and most-parsimonious VDJ recombination scenarios. In a later analysis, each TCR beta chain was defined by its CDR3 amino acid sequence together with its V-gene family, and reads lacking a unique V-gene family were excluded. To address suspected cross-contamination and a sequencing artifact, a later analysis removed 592 highly shared, low-generation-probability nucleotide sequences. In a later analysis, a clonal expansion index for each public chain was calculated from normalized within-repertoire ranks of inferred template counts. In a later analysis, generation probabilities were computed using a VDJ recombination model fitted to out-of-frame rearrangements, and the results were checked against IGoR. In a later analysis, TCR-TCR, TCR-HLA and TCR-CMV co-occurrence was scored with hypergeometric tests, and a repertoire-size bias correction was applied to TCR pairs. In a later analysis, false discovery rates were estimated by permuting HLA or CMV assignments 20 times. In a later analysis, co-occurring TCRs were grouped using DBSCAN, with TCRdist sequence similarity added in when clustering inside HLA-allele-positive subsets. Repertoires with fewer than 30,000 or more than 120,000 public chains, plus five repertoires with anomalous nucleotide sharing, were excluded from co-occurrence clustering. TCRdb holds this immuneACCESS table with in-frame rearrangements only. Some clones are missing; in checked studies, unresolved V genes explain under half, and the rest has no known cause. That table gives V, J and clone size, and the DNA gave D and trimming. Within this sample are 160,000 or so clones, with around 79% of them counted one time only. The top ten hold under 0.6% of the sample.

In total, roughly 710 healthy bone marrow donors made up the cohort. At the time of sampling, all cohort members were nominally healthy, though unrecorded immune exposures were likely present. The donor was CMV seronegative and was included in the group of approximately 350 seronegative cohort members. A peripheral blood sample was collected from each donor, and TCR beta sequencing was performed on peripheral blood mononuclear cells. Genomic DNA was extracted from the blood cell samples with the Qiagen DNeasy Blood Extraction Kit. This TCR came from a woman between 45 and 60 years old in good health and CMV-seronegative. Specimen: PBMCs. The V and J segments used are TRBV28 and TRBJ2-7, and 7 junction bases match TRBD1. The nucleotides read TGTGCCACCACGGACAGGCACGAGCAGTACTTC. This encodes CATTDRHEQYF.